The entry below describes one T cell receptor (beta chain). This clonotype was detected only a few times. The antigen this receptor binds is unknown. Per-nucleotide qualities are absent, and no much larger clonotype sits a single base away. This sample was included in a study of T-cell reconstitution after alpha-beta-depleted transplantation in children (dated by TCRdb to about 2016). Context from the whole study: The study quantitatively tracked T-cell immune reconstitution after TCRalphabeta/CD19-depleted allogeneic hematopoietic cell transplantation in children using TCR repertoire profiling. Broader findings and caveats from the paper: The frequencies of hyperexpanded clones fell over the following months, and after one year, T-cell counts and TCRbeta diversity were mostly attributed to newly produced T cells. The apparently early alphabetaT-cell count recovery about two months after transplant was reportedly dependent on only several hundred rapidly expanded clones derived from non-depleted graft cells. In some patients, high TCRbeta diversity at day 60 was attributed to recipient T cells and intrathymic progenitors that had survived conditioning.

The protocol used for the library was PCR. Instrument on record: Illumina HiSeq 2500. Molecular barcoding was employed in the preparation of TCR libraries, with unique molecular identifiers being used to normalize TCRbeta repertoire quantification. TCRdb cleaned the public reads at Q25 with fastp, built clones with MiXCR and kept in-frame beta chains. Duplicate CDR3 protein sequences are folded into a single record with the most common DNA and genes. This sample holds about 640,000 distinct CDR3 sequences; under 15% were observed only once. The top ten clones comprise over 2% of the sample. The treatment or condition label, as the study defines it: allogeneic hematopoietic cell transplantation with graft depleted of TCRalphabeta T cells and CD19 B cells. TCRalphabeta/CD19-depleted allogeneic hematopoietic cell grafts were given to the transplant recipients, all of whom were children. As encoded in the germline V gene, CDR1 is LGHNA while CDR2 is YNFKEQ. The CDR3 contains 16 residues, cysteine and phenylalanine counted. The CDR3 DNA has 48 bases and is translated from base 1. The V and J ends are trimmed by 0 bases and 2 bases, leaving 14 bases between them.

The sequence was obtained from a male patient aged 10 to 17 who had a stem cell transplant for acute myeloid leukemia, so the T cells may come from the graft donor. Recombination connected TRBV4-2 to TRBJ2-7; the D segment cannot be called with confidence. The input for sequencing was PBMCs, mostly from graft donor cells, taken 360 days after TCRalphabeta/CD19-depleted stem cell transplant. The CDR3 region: CASSQDLGGPPYEQYF. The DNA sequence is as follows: TGTGCCAGCAGCCAAGATCTCGGCGGACCCCCCTACGAGCAGTACTTC.